This T cell receptor beta chain was found in a study of technical replicates of blood from several donors. Germline V gives CDR1 MGHDK, CDR2 SYGVNS. The V gene lost 1 base and the J gene lost 10 bases, with 10 bases spanning the gap. There are 13 residues in the CDR3. Some clones are missing from TCRdb's copy, which holds only in-frame ones; the method was immunoSEQ multiplex PCR. The sample includes 79,000 or so clones, about 96% of them seen just once. The source of this sequence is a human donor in good health. Sequencing was done on a sample of T cells isolated from PBMCs. This chain joins TRBV25-1 and TRBJ2-2; possibly TRBD1 for D (6 bases). Here the CDR3 DNA reads TGTGCCAGCAGTGAATGGGGACACTTGGAGCTGTTTTTT. This codes for CASSEWGHLELFF. The whole variable domain, remainder taken from reference TRBV25-1 and TRBJ2-2, is EADIYQTPRYLVIGTGKKITLECSQTMGHDKMYWYQQDPGMELHLIHYSYGVNSTEKGDLSSESTVSRIRTEHFPLTLESARPSHTSQYLCASSEWGHLELFFGEGSRLTVL.